This entry lists 15 T cell receptor beta chains sequenced from one sample in a study of blood T cell repertoires in COVID-19. Sequencing used immunoSEQ multiplex PCR; TCRdb keeps in-frame clones, though not all of them. The table has around 170,000 clones, approximately 80% seen once. Sequencing input: peripheral blood. The receptors originated from a human donor in a cohort sampled during active COVID-19.

A word on this clone: This sample includes further DNA sequences coding for the same CDR3. The chain links TRBV9 to TRBJ1-6, with D unresolved. CDR1 is SGDLS, CDR2 YYNGEE, per germline. V lost 0 bases and J lost 4, with 5 bases in between. The CDR3 is 14 amino acids. CDR3 protein: CASSVGGYNSPLHF. The CDR3, as DNA: TGTGCCAGCAGCGTAGGAGGGTATAATTCACCCCTCCACTTT. Filled out from reference TRBV9 and TRBJ1-6, the complete variable domain reads DSGVTQTPKHLITATGQRVTLRCSPRSGDLSVYWYQQSLDQGLQFLIQYYNGEERAKGNILERFSAQQFPDLHSELNLSSLELGDSALYFCASSVGGYNSPLHFGNGTRLTVT.

The chain couples TRBV19 to TRBJ1-3; D unclear. Germline V gives CDR1 LNHDA, CDR2 SQIVND (reference sequence). The CDR3 consists of 15 residues. V was clipped by 0 bases and J by 0 bases, with 6 bases between them. CDR3 nucleotide sequence: TGTGCCAGTAGTATAGACGGAGACTCTGGAAACACCATATATTTT. As protein: CASSIDGDSGNTIYF.

The V and J genes are TRBV28 and TRBJ1-2; D may be TRBD1 (6 bases). Germline V CDR1 and CDR2: MDHEN, SYDVKM. Trimming cost V 1 base and J 4 bases, with 13 bases left between them. The CDR3 loop spans 15 amino acids. CDR3 residues: CASSLSSQGSYGYTF. As DNA, the CDR3 is TGTGCCAGCAGTTTATCTTCCCAGGGGAGCTATGGCTACACCTTC.

The V call is TRBV6-4, the J call TRBJ1-6; D unresolved. Germline V gives CDR1 MRHNA, CDR2 SNTAGT. CDR3 size: 14 residues. The V end was cut by 3 bases, the J end by 6 bases, with 9 bases between. This CDR3 reads CASSELESNSPLHF. In nucleotides, the CDR3 is TGTGCCAGCAGTGAACTCGAAAGTAATTCACCCCTCCACTTT.

This clone was detected only a few times. CDR3 sequence: CASRSGTDYEQYF. DNA of the CDR3: TGTGCCAGCAGGTCTGGGACAGACTACGAGCAGTACTTC. The chain joins TRBV28 to TRBJ2-7, with 7 bases aligning to TRBD1. Germline trimming cut 6 bases from V and 3 bases from J; bases unmatched to any gene: 5. This CDR3 has 13 residues. CDR1 MDHEN and CDR2 SYDVKM come from the germline V gene.

The rearrangement joins TRBV29-1 to TRBJ2-7, with D perhaps TRBD1 (6 bases). Germline V gene lookup returns CDR1 SQVTM and CDR2 ANQGSEA. With 0 bases removed from V and 1 base from J, the gap between germline ends came to 13 bases. The CDR3 totals 15 residues. CDR3: CSVEESKDSSYEQYF. CDR3 sequence (DNA): TGCAGCGTTGAAGAATCAAAGGACAGTTCCTACGAGCAGTACTTC.

This chain uses TRBV7-6 with TRBJ1-4; no definite D call. The CDR3 spans 15 residues. Germline loops: CDR1 SGHVS, CDR2 FNYEAQ. Trimming pared 5 bases from V and 0 bases from J, leaving 10 bases between. The CDR3 reads CASSPTRATNEKLFF. Here the CDR3 DNA reads TGTGCCAGCAGCCCTACGCGGGCAACTAATGAAAAACTGTTTTTT.

This clone was seen a single time. V and J are TRBV25-1 and TRBJ1-5, with TRBD1 as a possible D gene (5 bases). Between the trimmed V and J ends, which lost 4 bases and 7 bases, there was a span of 17 bases. CDR1 is MGHDK, CDR2 SYGVNS, per germline. This CDR3 is built from 15 residues. CDR3 loop: CASSGVGAGGQPQHF. Here the CDR3 DNA reads TGTGCCAGCAGTGGAGTAGGCGCCGGGGGACAGCCCCAGCATTTT.

The V call is TRBV7-2, the J call TRBJ2-5, with 12 bases aligning to TRBD2. This CDR3 is built from 16 residues. The germline V gene encodes CDR1 SGHTA and CDR2 FQGNSA. The ends lost 0 bases at V and 7 bases at J; junction bases unmatched: 6. The CDR3 is CASSLARTSGERTQYF. CDR3 bases: TGTGCCAGCAGCTTAGCCCGGACTAGCGGGGAGAGGACCCAGTACTTC.

The rearrangement joins TRBV9 to TRBJ2-7, with D maybe TRBD1 (6 bases). V lost 0 bases and J 2 bases, leaving 12 bases between the germline ends. Germline V CDR1 and CDR2: SGDLS, YYNGEE. This CDR3 is built from 15 residues. CDR3 in amino acids: CASSVATGVTYEQYF. The DNA for the CDR3 is TGTGCCAGCAGCGTAGCGACAGGAGTAACCTACGAGCAGTACTTC. The full variable domain, completed using reference TRBV9 and TRBJ2-7, is DSGVTQTPKHLITATGQRVTLRCSPRSGDLSVYWYQQSLDQGLQFLIQYYNGEERAKGNILERFSAQQFPDLHSELNLSSLELGDSALYFCASSVATGVTYEQYFGPGTRLTVT.

The chain links TRBV27 to TRBJ1-1; a weak D match, TRBD1 (6 bases). Per the germline V gene, CDR1 is MNHEY and CDR2 is SMNVEV (reference sequence). The V end lost 5 bases, the J end lost 7 bases, and 17 bases lay between the germline ends. The CDR3 loop spans 14 amino acids. CDR3: CASSPFGGQVEAFF. CDR3 bases: TGTGCCAGCAGTCCCTTCGGGGGGCAGGTTGAAGCTTTCTTT.

V and J are TRBV24-1 and TRBJ1-5, with D tentatively TRBD1 (6 bases). CDR1 KGHDR and CDR2 SFDVKD come from the germline V gene. This CDR3 is built from 13 residues. V dropped 9 bases and J dropped 3 bases, with 11 bases sitting between them. The CDR3 DNA reads TGTGCCACCGAAGACAGGTTCAATCAGCCCCAGCATTTT. This sequence encodes CATEDRFNQPQHF.

This clone was counted once. The chain is built from TRBV11-2 and TRBJ2-2; D is perhaps TRBD2 (6 bases). The CDR3 loop spans 16 amino acids. The V end was cut by 5 bases, the J end by 0 bases, with 13 bases between. The germline V gene has CDR1 SGHAT and CDR2 FQNNGV. CDR3 residues: CASSLSSGANTGELFF. Here the CDR3 DNA reads TGTGCCAGCAGCCTCTCATCGGGGGCGAACACCGGGGAGCTGTTTTTT.

This clone has just one count. V usage is TRBV3-1 (or the pseudogene TRBV3-2) and J usage is TRBJ1-2; 7 bases map to TRBD1. This CDR3 contains 14 residues. With 1 base clipped from V and 8 bases from J, the junction kept 7 bases outside the gene matches. Germline CDR1 is LGHDT and CDR2 is YNNKEL (reference sequence). The CDR3 DNA reads TGTGCCAGCAGCCAAGTACAGGGGAGGAGAGGCTACACCTTC. This codes for CASSQVQGRRGYTF.

The genes are TRBV10-2 and TRBJ1-6; D remains unclear. Germline V gene sequence: CDR1 WSHSY, CDR2 SAAADI. The CDR3 spans 15 residues. Trimming cost V 7 bases and J 8 bases, with 18 bases left between them. CDR3 protein: CASNQDSVLYSPLHF. The CDR3 nucleotides read TGCGCCAGCAATCAAGATAGCGTCCTTTATTCACCCCTCCACTTT.